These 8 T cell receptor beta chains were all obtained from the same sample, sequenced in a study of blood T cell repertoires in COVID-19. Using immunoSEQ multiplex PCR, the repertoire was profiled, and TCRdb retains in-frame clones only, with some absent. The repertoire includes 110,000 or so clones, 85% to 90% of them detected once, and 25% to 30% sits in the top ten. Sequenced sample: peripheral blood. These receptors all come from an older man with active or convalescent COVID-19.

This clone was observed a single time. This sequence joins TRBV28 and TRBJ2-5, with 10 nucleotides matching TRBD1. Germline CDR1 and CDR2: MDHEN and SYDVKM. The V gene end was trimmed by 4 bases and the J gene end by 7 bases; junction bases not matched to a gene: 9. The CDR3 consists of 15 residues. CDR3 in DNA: TGTGCCAGCAGTTCGAGGACAGGGGGTCAGGGGACCCAGTACTTC. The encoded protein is CASSSRTGGQGTQYF. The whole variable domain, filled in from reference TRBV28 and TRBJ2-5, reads DVKVTQSSRYLVKRTGEKVFLECVQDMDHENMFWYRQDPGLGLRLIYFSYDVKMKEKGDIPEGYSVSREKKERFSLILESASTNQTSMYLCASSSRTGGQGTQYFGPGTRLLVL.

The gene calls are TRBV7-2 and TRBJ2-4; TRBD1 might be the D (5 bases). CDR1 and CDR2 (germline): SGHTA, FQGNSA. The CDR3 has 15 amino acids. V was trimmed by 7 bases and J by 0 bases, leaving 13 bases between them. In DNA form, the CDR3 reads TGTGCCAGCAAACCTAGGGGATCAGCCAAAAACATTCAGTACTTC. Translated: CASKPRGSAKNIQYF.

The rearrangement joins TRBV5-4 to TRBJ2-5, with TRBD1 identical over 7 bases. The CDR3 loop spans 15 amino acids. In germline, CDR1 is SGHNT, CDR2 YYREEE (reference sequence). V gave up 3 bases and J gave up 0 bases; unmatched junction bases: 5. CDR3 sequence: CASSWGQPYQETQYF. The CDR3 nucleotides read TGTGCCAGCAGCTGGGGACAGCCGTACCAAGAGACCCAGTACTTC.

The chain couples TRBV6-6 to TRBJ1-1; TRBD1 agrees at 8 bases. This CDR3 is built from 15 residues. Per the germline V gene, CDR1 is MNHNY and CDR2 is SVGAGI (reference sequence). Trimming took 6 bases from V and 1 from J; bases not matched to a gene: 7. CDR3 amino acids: CASRNGQGRNTEAFF. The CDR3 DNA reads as TGTGCCAGCAGAAACGGACAGGGAAGGAACACTGAAGCTTTCTTT.

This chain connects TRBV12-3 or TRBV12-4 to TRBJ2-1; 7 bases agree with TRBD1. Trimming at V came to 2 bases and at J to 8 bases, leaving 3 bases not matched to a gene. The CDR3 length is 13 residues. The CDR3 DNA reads TGTGCCAGCAGTTTACGAGGGGGCGATGAGCAGTTCTTC. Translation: CASSLRGGDEQFF.

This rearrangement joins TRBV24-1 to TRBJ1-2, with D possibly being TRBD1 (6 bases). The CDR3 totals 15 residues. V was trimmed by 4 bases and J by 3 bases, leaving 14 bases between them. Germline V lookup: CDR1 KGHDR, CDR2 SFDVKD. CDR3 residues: CATSDPDSFDYGYTF. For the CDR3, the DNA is TGTGCCACCAGTGACCCGGACAGTTTTGACTATGGCTACACCTTC.

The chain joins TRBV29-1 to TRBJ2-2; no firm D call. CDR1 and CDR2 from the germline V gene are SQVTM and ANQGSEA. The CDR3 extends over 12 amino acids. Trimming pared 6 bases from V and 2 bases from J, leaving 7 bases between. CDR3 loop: CSVRYNTGELFF. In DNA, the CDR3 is TGCAGCGTCCGGTACAACACCGGGGAGCTGTTTTTT.

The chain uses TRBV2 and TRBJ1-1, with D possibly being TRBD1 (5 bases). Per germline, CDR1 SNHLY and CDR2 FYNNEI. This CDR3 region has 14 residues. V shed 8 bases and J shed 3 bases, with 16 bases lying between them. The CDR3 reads CASGFRVGYTEAFF. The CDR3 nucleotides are TGTGCCAGCGGCTTCAGGGTCGGGTACACTGAAGCTTTCTTT. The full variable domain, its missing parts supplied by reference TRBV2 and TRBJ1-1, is EPEVTQTPSHQVTQMGQEVILRCVPISNHLYFYWYRQILGQKVEFLVSFYNNEISEKSEIFDDQFSVERPDGSNFTLKIRSTKLEDSAMYFCASGFRVGYTEAFFGQGTRLTVV.